This T cell receptor (beta chain) was documented in a study of T cell responses to AZD1222 COVID-19 vaccine. Concerning this clone: Antigen specificity is unknown.

TCRdb's table, derived via immunoSEQ multiplex PCR, lists solely in-frame clones and lacks some. Found here are around 100,000 clones, just under 95% of them singletons; the top ten hold roughly 2%. V lost 5 bases and J lost 10, with 18 bases in between. The CDR3 spans 15 residues. The germline gives CDR1 MDHEN, CDR2 SYDVKM. The study's findings and limits: Among those given AZD1222, only five or six were seropositive at baseline.

This specimen was peripheral blood, taken on day 0 of AZD1222 vaccination. The receptor was derived from an adult in good health. The V gene is TRBV28, the J gene TRBJ1-6, with D possibly TRBD1 on 5 matching bases. This CDR3 reads CASSPSKGLSSPLHF. CDR3 DNA: TGTGCCAGCAGTCCCTCCAAGGGGCTAAGCTCACCCCTCCACTTT.